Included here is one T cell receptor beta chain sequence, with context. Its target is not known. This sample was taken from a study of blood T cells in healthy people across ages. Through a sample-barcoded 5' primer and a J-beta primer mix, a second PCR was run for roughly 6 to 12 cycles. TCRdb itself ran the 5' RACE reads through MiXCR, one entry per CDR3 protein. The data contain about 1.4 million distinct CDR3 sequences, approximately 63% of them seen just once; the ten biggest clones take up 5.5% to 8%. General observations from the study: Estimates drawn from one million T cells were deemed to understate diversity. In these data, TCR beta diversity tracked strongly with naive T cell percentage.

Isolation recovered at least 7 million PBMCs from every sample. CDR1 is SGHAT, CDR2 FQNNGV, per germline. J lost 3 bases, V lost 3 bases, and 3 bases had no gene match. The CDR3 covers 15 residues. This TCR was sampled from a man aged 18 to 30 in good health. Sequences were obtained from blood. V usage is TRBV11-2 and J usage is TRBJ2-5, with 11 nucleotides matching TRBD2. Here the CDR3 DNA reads TGTGCCAGCAGCTTTAGCGGGGGGGCGGAAGAGACCCAGTACTTC. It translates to CASSFSGGAEETQYF.